These 25 T cell receptor beta chains originate from one sample sequenced in a study of cytomegalovirus exposure and HLA in healthy donors. Primers for the PCR totalled 60 Vbeta and 13 Jbeta. Generated by immunoSEQ multiplex PCR, the TCRdb table keeps only in-frame clones and is missing some. The data hold around 200,000 clones, with 65% to 90% observed a single time. The sequencing sample was made of PBMCs. The receptors here all came from a girl aged 2-10 years in good health and CMV-seropositive.

The V and J genes are TRBV27 and TRBJ1-3, with 10 bases matching TRBD1. The germline gives CDR1 MNHEY, CDR2 SMNVEV (reference sequence). The V and J ends lost 4 bases and 5 bases, in that order; junction bases with no gene match: 11. CDR3 length: 17 residues. In DNA, the CDR3 is TGTGCCAGCAGTTCTTCCACGACAGGGGGCTTTAGAAACACCATATATTTT. Amino acid sequence: CASSSSTTGGFRNTIYF.

J is TRBJ2-7 and V is TRBV6-1; TRBD2 agrees at 7 bases. CDR3 length: 15 amino acids. The ends lost 6 bases at V and 0 bases at J; junction bases unmatched: 8. The germline V gene has CDR1 MNHNS and CDR2 SASEGT. DNA of the CDR3: TGTGCCAGCAGGGGTGGTCTAGCGGTCTCCTACGAGCAGTACTTC. Translated, it gives CASRGGLAVSYEQYF.

The chain couples TRBV5-1 to TRBJ2-1, with 8 bases that match TRBD2. The V gene end was trimmed by 0 bases and the J gene end by 4 bases; junction bases not matched to a gene: 9. The germline V gene encodes CDR1 SGHRS and CDR2 YFSETQ. This CDR3 comprises 17 residues. CDR3 residues: CASSLERGGTPYNEQFF. The CDR3 coding sequence is TGCGCCAGCAGCTTGGAACGGGGGGGAACACCTTACAATGAGCAGTTCTTC. Supplemented by reference TRBV5-1 and TRBJ2-1, the full variable domain reads KAGVTQTPRYLIKTRGQQVTLSCSPISGHRSVSWYQQTPGQGLQFLFEYFSETQRNKGNFPGRFSGRQFSNSRSEMNVSTLELGDSALYLCASSLERGGTPYNEQFFGPGTRLTVL.

The chain links TRBV27 to TRBJ2-7, with D unresolved. In germline, CDR1 is MNHEY, CDR2 SMNVEV (reference sequence). The CDR3 spans 13 residues. The V end was cut by 3 bases, the J end by 2 bases, with 8 bases between. CDR3 residues: CASSLGTTYEQYF. The CDR3 coding sequence is TGTGCCAGCAGTTTGGGCACCACCTACGAGCAGTACTTC.

The chain combines TRBV2 with TRBJ2-1; 7 bases map to TRBD1. Germline assignment: CDR1 SNHLY and CDR2 FYNNEI. With V trimmed by 5 bases and J by 5 bases, 3 bases remained unmatched. This CDR3 is built from 13 residues. DNA of the CDR3: TGTGCCAGCAGTAACGACAGGGACAATGAGCAGTTCTTC. It translates to CASSNDRDNEQFF.

The chain links TRBV19 to TRBJ1-1; D remains unclear. Germline values: CDR1 LNHDA, CDR2 SQIVND (reference sequence). V was shortened by 1 base and J by 4 bases, with 10 bases between the two germline ends. There are 14 residues in the CDR3. The CDR3 bases are TGTGCCAGTAGTATAGCGGGGAGCGGCACTGAAGCTTTCTTT. Protein: CASSIAGSGTEAFF.

The chain links TRBV29-1 to TRBJ2-2, with D perhaps TRBD1 (6 bases). With 7 bases removed from V and 2 bases from J, the gap between germline ends came to 8 bases. The CDR3 is made up of 12 amino acids. Per germline, CDR1 SQVTM and CDR2 ANQGSEA. CDR3 in amino acids: CSATGNTGELFF. For the CDR3, the DNA is TGCAGCGCGACAGGAAACACCGGGGAGCTGTTTTTT.

The CDR3 bases are TGTGCCAGTAGTATATTACCCGGACAGGGCCGCACTGAAGCTTTCTTT. Amino acid sequence: CASSILPGQGRTEAFF. The chain joins TRBV19 to TRBJ1-1, with 8 bases aligning to TRBD1. With V trimmed by 2 bases and J by 4 bases, 9 bases remained unmatched. The CDR3 has 16 amino acids. In germline, CDR1 is LNHDA, CDR2 SQIVND (reference sequence).

The chain carries TRBV30 and TRBJ2-1, with 10 bases aligning to TRBD2. Germline assignment: CDR1 GTSNPN and CDR2 SVGIG (reference sequence). The CDR3 has 15 residues. V lost 7 bases to trimming and J lost 6 bases; unmatched junction nucleotides: 12. DNA of the CDR3: TGTGCCTCACCCCAGGATAGCGGGAGGTCCAATGAGCAGTTCTTC. Protein sequence: CASPQDSGRSNEQFF.

The chain has TRBV2 and TRBJ2-7; D perhaps matches TRBD2 (6 bases). CDR1 SNHLY and CDR2 FYNNEI come from the germline V gene. Deletions cut 7 bases from V and 3 bases from J, with 13 bases between. This CDR3 comprises 13 residues. DNA of the CDR3: TGTGCCAGCACACGGGAGTTAAACTACGAGCAGTACTTC. It translates to CASTRELNYEQYF.

The chain combines TRBV2 with TRBJ2-1, with 8 positions matching TRBD2. Trimming at V came to 4 bases and at J to 2 bases, leaving 7 bases not matched to a gene. The V gene's germline CDR1 is SNHLY and CDR2 FYNNEI. The CDR3 length is 16 residues. CDR3 amino acids: CASSAPGTSAYNEQFF. As DNA, the CDR3 is TGTGCCAGCAGTGCCCCCGGGACTAGTGCCTACAATGAGCAGTTCTTC.

As for this clone: One end of the junction does not line up with germline, which may come from a read error. V usage is TRBV7-9 and J usage is TRBJ2-3; 12 nucleotides agree with TRBD1. The CDR3 is made up of 18 amino acids. Germline assignment: CDR1 SEHNR and CDR2 FQNEAQ (reference sequence). The CDR3 sequence: CSSSRGGTGGVSTDTQYF. The CDR3 DNA is TGTTCCAGCAGCCGCGGGGGGACAGGGGGCGTTAGCACAGATACGCAGTATTTT.

The table lists this clone with a few counts. This chain joins TRBV6-5 and TRBJ2-2; D may be TRBD2 (5 bases). This CDR3 is 15 amino acids long. V lost 5 bases to trimming and J lost 4 bases, with 14 bases between them. Germline CDR1 reads MNHEY; CDR2 reads SVGAGI. CDR3 protein: CASSNLEAATGELFF. The DNA of the CDR3 is TGTGCCAGCAGTAACCTGGAGGCAGCCACCGGGGAGCTGTTTTTT.

The chain couples TRBV2 to TRBJ2-5; D is unclear. V was pared by 5 bases and J by 4 bases, with 5 bases between. Germline CDR1 is SNHLY and CDR2 is FYNNEI. The CDR3 length is 11 residues. CDR3 amino acids: CASSPGETQYF. The DNA for the CDR3 is TGTGCCAGCAGTCCAGGAGAGACCCAGTACTTC.

For the CDR3, the DNA is TGTGCCAGCAGTAAAGGGGTCCTGAACACTGAAGCTTTCTTT. This gives the protein CASSKGVLNTEAFF. This chain connects TRBV27 to TRBJ1-1, with a possible D match to TRBD1 (5 bases). CDR3 length: 14 residues. Trimming took off 5 bases at V and 0 bases at J, with 10 bases between the two ends. Germline V CDR1 and CDR2: MNHEY, SMNVEV (reference sequence).

V usage is TRBV30 and J usage is TRBJ1-6, with D tentatively TRBD1 (6 bases). V lost 7 bases and J lost 6, with 13 bases in between. The V gene's germline CDR1 is GTSNPN and CDR2 SVGIG (reference sequence). The length of the CDR3 is 13 residues. In DNA, the CDR3 is TGTGCCTCACACAGGGTCCCTAATTCACCCCTCCACTTT. It encodes CASHRVPNSPLHF.

The chain recombines TRBV5-6 with TRBJ1-1; 8 positions agree with TRBD1. After removal of 2 bases from V and 2 bases from J, the junction contained 8 bases not matched to a gene. The CDR3 is 16 residues long. Per germline, CDR1 SGHDT and CDR2 YYEEEE. CDR3 sequence: CASSLRTGGGNTEAFF. The CDR3 nucleotides are TGTGCCAGCAGCTTAAGAACAGGGGGGGGAAACACTGAAGCTTTCTTT.

J is TRBJ2-5 and V is TRBV1; the D call of TRBD2 is as the table states it, not checked on the DNA. TRBV1 is reported as a pseudogene. CDR3 length equals 15 residues. CDR3 DNA sequence: TGCACCAGCAGCCCCAAGGCGGGGGGGGAAGAGACCCAGTACTTC. Translation gives CTSSPKAGGEETQYF.

The chain joins TRBV25-1 to TRBJ2-1; 9 bases fit TRBD2. CDR1 and CDR2 from the germline V gene are MGHDK and SYGVNS. Unmatched junction bases numbered 13, after V lost 4 bases and J lost 6 bases. The CDR3 runs to 17 residues. The CDR3 DNA reads as TGTGCCAGCAGTGGTAGCGGGAGTGGTTCCCCATTCAATGAGCAGTTCTTC. It is translated as CASSGSGSGSPFNEQFF.

The CDR3: CASSDPGQGETQYF. As DNA, the CDR3 is TGTGCCAGCAGTGACCCGGGACAGGGAGAGACCCAGTACTTC. V is TRBV6-1 and J is TRBJ2-5; 9 bases are shared with TRBD1. The germline V gene has CDR1 MNHNS and CDR2 SASEGT. V was clipped by 3 bases and J by 4 bases; unmatched bases: 3. The CDR3 is 14 residues long.

The chain carries TRBV5-1 and TRBJ2-1; perhaps TRBD2 as D (5 bases). Germline CDR1 is SGHRS and CDR2 is YFSETQ. There are 17 residues in the CDR3. Between the trimmed V and J ends, which lost 0 bases and 4 bases, there was a span of 17 bases. CDR3 in amino acids: CASSLVEGYSLYNEQFF. In DNA, the CDR3 is TGCGCCAGCAGCTTGGTAGAGGGCTATTCGCTATACAATGAGCAGTTCTTC. The full variable domain, in which reference TRBV5-1 and TRBJ2-1 provide the parts outside the CDR3, is KAGVTQTPRYLIKTRGQQVTLSCSPISGHRSVSWYQQTPGQGLQFLFEYFSETQRNKGNFPGRFSGRQFSNSRSEMNVSTLELGDSALYLCASSLVEGYSLYNEQFFGPGTRLTVL.

The CDR3, as DNA: TGTGCCAGCTCACCCTCGACAGGTAACGCCGCCGGGGAGCTGTTTTTT. Protein sequence: CASSPSTGNAAGELFF. The V gene is TRBV18, the J gene TRBJ2-2; D is possibly TRBD1 (6 bases). Germline values: CDR1 KGHSH, CDR2 LQKENI. This CDR3 comprises 16 residues. The V end was cut by 3 bases, the J end by 6 bases, with 17 bases between.

The rearrangement joins TRBV5-6 to TRBJ2-2; D call uncertain. Trimming removed 0 bases at V and 6 bases at J, with 12 bases between. This CDR3 contains 15 residues. Germline values: CDR1 SGHDT, CDR2 YYEEEE. DNA of the CDR3: TGTGCCAGCAGCTTGGATTATAGTAGTGCCGGGGAGCTGTTTTTT. The encoded protein is CASSLDYSSAGELFF.

The genes are TRBV27 and TRBJ1-5; 11 nucleotides match TRBD1. In germline, CDR1 is MNHEY, CDR2 SMNVEV (reference sequence). V trimming: 6 bases; J trimming: 4 bases; junction bases outside the gene matches: 5. The CDR3 extends over 15 amino acids. CDR3 loop: CASRPGTGGNQPQHF. The CDR3 nucleotides read TGTGCCAGCAGACCCGGGACAGGGGGAAATCAGCCCCAGCATTTT.

The V call is TRBV6-1, the J call TRBJ2-5, with D possibly matching TRBD1 (6 bases). Trimming left V 1 base short and J 4 bases short, with 16 bases between. The CDR3 runs 16 residues. Germline lookup yields CDR1 MNHNS and CDR2 SASEGT. The CDR3 coding sequence is TGTGCCAGCAGTGAAGGGGCAGGGGTTGTTGGAGAGACCCAGTACTTC. It encodes CASSEGAGVVGETQYF.